This T cell receptor beta chain is from a study of Graves' ophthalmopathy and Graves' hyperthyroidism. With respect to this clonotype: Its cognate antigen is unknown.

RNA transcripts were the template, and TCR beta CDR3 regions were amplified from them. The first round was an RT-PCR with HTBI primers, and the second round was a multiplex PCR. TCRdb called the multiplex PCR reads again in MiXCR, with one record for every CDR3 protein. The sample records over a million distinct CDR3 sequences, about two fifths being singletons. Overall study results and limits: Ophthalmopathy could be told apart from stable hyperthyroidism by a 13-signature model (roughly 90% sensitivity, around 84% specificity).

The CDR3 extends over 13 amino acids. Between the trimmed V and J ends, which lost 6 bases and 4 bases, there was a span of 13 bases. Sequencing was done on a sample of peripheral blood or thyroid tissue (not recorded which). This chain joins TRBV12-3 or TRBV12-4 and TRBJ2-7, with a tentative D call TRBD1 (6 bases). This TCR derives from an adult man with Graves' hyperthyroidism. CDR3 region: CASRFRDTYEQYF. The CDR3 region has the DNA TGTGCCAGCAGATTCCGGGACACGTACGAGCAGTACTTC.